Described below is a single T cell receptor (beta chain) sequence and its context. Its antigen target is currently unknown. No quality values exist for individual bases; no much larger clone is one base distant. This sample is part of a study of fetal regulatory T cell absence and autoimmunity listed by TCRdb under 2017. The study in broad terms: Autoimmunity of the exocrine pancreas was seen in the IPEX patients even though clinical diabetes was absent.

Genomic DNA from frozen pancreas tissue was processed for repertoire sequencing. The DNeasy Blood and Tissue Kit was used to extract roughly 1.7-3.3 ug of genomic DNA from either umbilical cord blood or frozen pancreas. Points the paper makes about the study in general: The oligoclonal enrichment was taken as support for antigen-driven autoimmunity in the pancreas before birth in IPEX syndrome. TRB gene family usage was broadly similar between cord blood and pancreas, resembling published neonatal and adult repertoires. The TCR compartment showed significant oligoclonal enrichment in pancreas versus cord blood, with some top clones over 85-fold enriched.

On the immunoSEQ human TCRbeta survey platform, a two-step multiplex PCR amplified and barcoded the TCRbeta CDR3 regions. Sequencing of the libraries was done on Illumina instruments, and IgH was sequenced in parallel from the same samples. Concerning the study's data processing: To remove PCR and sequencing errors, raw reads were filtered against IMGT V, D, J definitions and grouped with a nearest-neighbor algorithm. A clone was defined by an identical nucleotide sequence, and differential abundance between tissues was tested with a Fisher exact test for each clone at a pFDR threshold of p<0.01. Clones with frequencies too low for statistical inference were excluded by a minimum inclusion filter of 10 in either sample. The immunoSEQ Analyzer was used for pairwise clonal comparisons, and IMGT tools were used to assess gene family usage. TCRdb re-hosts the immuneACCESS table, in-frame sequences only. Its copies lack some clones; in the studies checked, an unresolved V gene accounts for under half of them, and the cause for the rest is not known. V and J calls and clone size follow that table, whereas D and trimming were derived from the DNA. Within this sample are about 95,000 clones, with less than 80% of them counted one time only. The ten largest make up less than 2.5% of the sample.

CDR3 length: 14 amino acids, cysteine to phenylalanine. CDR3 DNA only is kept here, 42 bases in frame from base 1. V is cut back by 4 bases and J by 4 bases, with 5 bases in the junction unmatched. The germline V gene encodes CDR1 MGHRA and CDR2 YSYEKL. This chain is built from TRBV4-1 and TRBJ2-3, and 7 bases in between align with TRBD2. The receptor comes from a male donor with IPEX syndrome. Sequenced material: pancreas tissue. CDR3 loop: CASSRTSLADTQYF. The bases read TGCGCCAGCAGCCGGACTAGTTTGGCAGATACGCAGTATTTT.